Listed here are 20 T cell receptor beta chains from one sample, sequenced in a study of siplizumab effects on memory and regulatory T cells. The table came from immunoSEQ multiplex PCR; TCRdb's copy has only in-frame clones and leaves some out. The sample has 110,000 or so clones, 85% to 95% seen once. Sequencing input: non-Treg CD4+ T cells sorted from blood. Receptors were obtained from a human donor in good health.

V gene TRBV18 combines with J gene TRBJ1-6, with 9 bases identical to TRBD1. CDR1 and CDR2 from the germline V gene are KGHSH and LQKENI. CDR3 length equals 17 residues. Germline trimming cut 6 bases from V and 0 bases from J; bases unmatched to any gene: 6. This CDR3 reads CASSYGTGSSYNSPLHF. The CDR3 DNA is TGTGCCAGCTCCTACGGGACAGGGAGCTCCTATAATTCACCCCTCCACTTT.

CDR3: CASSLPGVNTEAFF. For the CDR3, the DNA is TGTGCCAGCAGCTTACCCGGAGTGAACACTGAAGCTTTCTTT. The chain carries TRBV7-9 and TRBJ1-1; the D is unclear. Germline assignment: CDR1 SEHNR and CDR2 FQNEAQ (reference sequence). The CDR3 loop spans 14 amino acids. V was pared by 2 bases and J by 0 bases, with 7 bases between. The whole variable domain, remainder taken from reference TRBV7-9 and TRBJ1-1, is DTGVSQNPRHKITKRGQNVTFRCDPISEHNRLYWYRQTLGQGPEFLTYFQNEAQLEKSRLLSDRFSAERPKGSFSTLEIQRTEQGDSAMYLCASSLPGVNTEAFFGQGTRLTVV.

Here the CDR3 reads CASSFGQGGGGYTF. Written as DNA, the CDR3 is TGTGCCAGCAGTTTTGGACAGGGGGGAGGTGGCTACACCTTC. This sequence joins TRBV6-5 and TRBJ1-2, with 10 nucleotides matching TRBD1. Looked up from germline, CDR1 is MNHEY and CDR2 is SVGAGI. This CDR3 has 14 amino acids. J lost 7 bases, V lost 4 bases, and 6 bases had no gene match.

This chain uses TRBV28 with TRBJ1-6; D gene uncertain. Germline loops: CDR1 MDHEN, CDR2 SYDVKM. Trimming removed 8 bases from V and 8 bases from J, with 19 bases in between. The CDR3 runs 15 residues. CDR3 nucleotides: TGTGCCAGCTCTTCTAGGGCCTGGAACGATTCACCCCTCCACTTT. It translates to CASSSRAWNDSPLHF.

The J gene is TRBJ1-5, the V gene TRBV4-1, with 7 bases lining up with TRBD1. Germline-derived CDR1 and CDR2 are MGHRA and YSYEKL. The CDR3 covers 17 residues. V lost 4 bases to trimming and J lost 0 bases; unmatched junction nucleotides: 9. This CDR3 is CASSPRDRDYSNQPQHF. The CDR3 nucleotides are TGCGCCAGCAGCCCGAGGGACAGAGATTATAGCAATCAGCCCCAGCATTTT.

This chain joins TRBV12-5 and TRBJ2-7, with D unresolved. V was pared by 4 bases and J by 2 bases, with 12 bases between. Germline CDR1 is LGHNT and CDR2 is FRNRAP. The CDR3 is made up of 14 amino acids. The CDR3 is CASGSITGPYEQYF. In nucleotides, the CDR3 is TGTGCTAGTGGTTCGATTACCGGGCCCTACGAGCAGTACTTC.

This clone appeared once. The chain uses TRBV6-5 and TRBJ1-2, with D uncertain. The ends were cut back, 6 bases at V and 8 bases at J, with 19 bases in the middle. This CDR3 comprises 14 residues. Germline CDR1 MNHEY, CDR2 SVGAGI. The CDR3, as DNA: TGTGCCAGCAGCTCCAGCTCCCCGGCCCTAGGCTACACCTTC. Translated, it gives CASSSSSPALGYTF.

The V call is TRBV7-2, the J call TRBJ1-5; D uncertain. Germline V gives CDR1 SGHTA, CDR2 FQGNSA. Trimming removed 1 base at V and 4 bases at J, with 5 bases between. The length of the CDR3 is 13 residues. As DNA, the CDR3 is TGTGCCAGCAGCTTAGTCGAGAATCAGCCCCAGCATTTT. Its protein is CASSLVENQPQHF.

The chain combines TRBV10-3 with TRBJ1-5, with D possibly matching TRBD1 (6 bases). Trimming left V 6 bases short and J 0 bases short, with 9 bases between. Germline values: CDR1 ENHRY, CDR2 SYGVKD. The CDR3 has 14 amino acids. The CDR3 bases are TGTGCCATCAGCCGGGACACTAGCAATCAGCCCCAGCATTTT. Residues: CAISRDTSNQPQHF.

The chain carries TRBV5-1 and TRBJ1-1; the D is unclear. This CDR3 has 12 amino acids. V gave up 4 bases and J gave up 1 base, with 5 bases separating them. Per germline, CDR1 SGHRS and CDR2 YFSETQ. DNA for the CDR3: TGCGCCAGCAGCCCAGGGAACACTGAAGCTTTCTTT. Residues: CASSPGNTEAFF.

The chain's CDR3 is CASSLFAGLGELFF. The DNA of the CDR3 is TGTGCCAGCAGTTTATTTGCGGGGCTCGGGGAGCTGTTTTTT. This chain connects TRBV28 to TRBJ2-2, with D possibly TRBD2 on 6 matching bases. Between the trimmed V and J ends, which lost 1 base and 7 bases, there was a span of 10 bases. CDR3 size: 14 residues. Germline V gene data show CDR1 as MDHEN and CDR2 as SYDVKM. The entire variable domain, with the rest obtained from reference TRBV28 and TRBJ2-2, is as follows: DVKVTQSSRYLVKRTGEKVFLECVQDMDHENMFWYRQDPGLGLRLIYFSYDVKMKEKGDIPEGYSVSREKKERFSLILESASTNQTSMYLCASSLFAGLGELFFGEGSRLTVL.

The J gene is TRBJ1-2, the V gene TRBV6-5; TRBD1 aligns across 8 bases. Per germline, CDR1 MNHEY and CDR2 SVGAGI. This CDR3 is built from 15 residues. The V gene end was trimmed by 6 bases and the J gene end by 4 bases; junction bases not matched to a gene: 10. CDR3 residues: CASRTQGASFYGYTF. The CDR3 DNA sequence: TGTGCCAGCAGGACCCAGGGGGCCTCCTTCTATGGCTACACCTTC.

Here the CDR3 DNA reads TGTGCCAGCAGGGAAACAGGGTACAATCAGCCCCAGCATTTT. It yields the protein CASRETGYNQPQHF. The chain employs TRBV6-5 and TRBJ1-5, with a weak D call TRBD1 (6 bases). CDR1 is MNHEY and CDR2 is SVGAGI in the germline V gene. This CDR3 has 14 amino acids. V shed 6 bases and J shed 3 bases, with 12 bases lying between them.

The CDR3 coding sequence is TGTGCCAGCAGTTTGGGGGGCGCTTTATCCAATCAGCCCCAGCATTTT. It codes for CASSLGGALSNQPQHF. The chain employs TRBV28 and TRBJ1-5; possibly TRBD1 for D (6 bases). Germline CDR1 and CDR2: MDHEN and SYDVKM. The V and J ends lost 3 bases and 3 bases respectively, with 15 bases between them. The CDR3 has 16 residues.

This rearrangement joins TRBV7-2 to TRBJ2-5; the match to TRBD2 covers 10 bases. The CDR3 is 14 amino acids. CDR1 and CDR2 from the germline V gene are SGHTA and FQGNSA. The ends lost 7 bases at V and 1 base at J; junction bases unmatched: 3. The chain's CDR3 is CASTLAGVQETQYF. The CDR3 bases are TGTGCCAGCACCCTAGCGGGGGTCCAAGAGACCCAGTACTTC.

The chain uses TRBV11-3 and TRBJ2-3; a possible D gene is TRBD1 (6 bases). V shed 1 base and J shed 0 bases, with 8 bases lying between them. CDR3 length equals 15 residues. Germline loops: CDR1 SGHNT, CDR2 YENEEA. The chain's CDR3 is CASSLGGPSTDTQYF. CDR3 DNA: TGTGCCAGCAGCTTAGGGGGGCCTAGCACAGATACGCAGTATTTT.

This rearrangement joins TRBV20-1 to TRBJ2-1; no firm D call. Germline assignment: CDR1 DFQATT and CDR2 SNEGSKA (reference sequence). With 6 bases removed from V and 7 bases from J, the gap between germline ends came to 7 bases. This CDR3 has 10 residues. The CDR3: CSATLNEQFF. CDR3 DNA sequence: TGCAGTGCAACTTTGAATGAGCAGTTCTTC.

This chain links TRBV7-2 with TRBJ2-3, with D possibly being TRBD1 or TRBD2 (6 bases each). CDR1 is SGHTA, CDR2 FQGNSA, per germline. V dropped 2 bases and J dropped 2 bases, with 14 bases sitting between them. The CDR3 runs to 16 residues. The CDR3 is CASSLLGGGPTDTQYF. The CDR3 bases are TGTGCCAGCAGCTTACTCGGGGGCGGCCCCACAGATACGCAGTATTTT.

CDR3 DNA sequence: TGCAGCGGGAGACAGGCCTCTAACACAGATACGCAGTATTTT. This sequence encodes CSGRQASNTDTQYF. The chain carries TRBV29-1 and TRBJ2-3; a possible D gene is TRBD1 (6 bases). V was clipped by 7 bases and J by 2 bases, with 16 bases between them. CDR1 and CDR2 (germline): SQVTM, ANQGSEA. This CDR3 is 14 amino acids long.

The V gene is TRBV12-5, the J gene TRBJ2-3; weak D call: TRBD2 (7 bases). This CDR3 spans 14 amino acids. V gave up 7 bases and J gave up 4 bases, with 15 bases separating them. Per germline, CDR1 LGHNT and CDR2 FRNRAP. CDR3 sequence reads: CASARGGDPDTQYF. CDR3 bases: TGTGCTAGTGCCCGAGGGGGGGATCCAGATACGCAGTATTTT.